The 3 T cell receptor beta chains listed next were all sequenced from one sample in a study of early stage breast cancer tumors. Libraries were prepared by immunoSEQ multiplex PCR; TCRdb keeps only in-frame clonotypes and omits some of them. The sample carries roughly 49,000 clones, roughly 78% recorded once. What was sequenced was blood. The source of these receptors is a person between 35 and 49 years old with breast cancer.

This clone has a single count. J is TRBJ2-1 and V is TRBV11-3, with D unclear. V lost 2 bases to trimming and J lost 6 bases, with 8 bases between them. CDR1 and CDR2 from the germline V gene are SGHNT and YENEEA. There are 13 residues in the CDR3. The CDR3 reads CASSLNAVNEQFF. The CDR3 coding sequence is TGTGCCAGCAGCTTAAACGCGGTCAATGAGCAGTTCTTC.

In this sample, this clone turned up a few times. This chain connects TRBV7-2 to TRBJ2-1; 7 nucleotides align to TRBD1. CDR1 and CDR2 from the germline V gene are SGHTA and FQGNSA. CDR3 length: 14 amino acids. Germline trimming cut 6 bases from V and 5 bases from J; bases unmatched to any gene: 7. The CDR3 region has the DNA TGTGCCAGCAGTTTTCTGGGACAGCACAATGAGCAGTTCTTC. Its protein is CASSFLGQHNEQFF.

The CDR3 DNA is TGTGCAAATTACAGCATTGCTAATGAAAAACTGTTTTTT. It encodes CANYSIANEKLFF. This chain uses TRBV19 with TRBJ1-4; unclear D gene. Germline V CDR1 and CDR2: LNHDA, SQIVND (reference sequence). The CDR3 has 13 amino acids. The whole variable domain, remainder taken from reference TRBV19 and TRBJ1-4, is DGGITQSPKYLFRKEGQNVTLSCEQNLNHDAMYWYRQDPGQGLRLIYYSQIVNDFQKGDIAEGYSVSREKKESFPLTVTSAQKNPTAFYLCANYSIANEKLFFGSGTQLSVL.